These T cell receptor beta chains were read from a single sample in a study of T cell clones after liver transplantation. The table came from immunoSEQ multiplex PCR; TCRdb's copy has only in-frame clones and leaves some out. The sample yields under 130,000 clones, about 86% seen once. The starting material was CD4+ T cells from blood, obtained approximately 4 years after liver transplant. The source of these receptors is a human patient who received a liver transplant. These T cells may partly come from the graft donor. Both conserved end residues are part of each CDR3. The order of the fields is clone size, V gene, J gene, D gene, CDR3 protein, CDR3 DNA. D genes are given only for firm matches. Rows may omit the clone size; those that give it use once, few, many or a size class.

abundance: few; v_gene: TRBV19; j_gene: TRBJ2-2; d_gene: .; CDR3aa: CASSIDPGTPTGELFF; CDR3nt: TGTGCCAGTAGTATAGATCCCGGGACCCCGACCGGGGAGCTGTTTTTT
abundance: .; v_gene: TRBV6-1; j_gene: TRBJ1-3; d_gene: .; CDR3aa: CASSELPPGTGNTIYF; CDR3nt: TGTGCCAGCAGTGAACTCCCCCCGGGTACAGGAAACACCATATATTTT
abundance: .; v_gene: TRBV4-2; j_gene: TRBJ2-1; d_gene: .; CDR3aa: CASSHGRGAGQSYNEQFF; CDR3nt: TGTGCCAGCAGCCATGGACGGGGAGCGGGACAATCCTACAATGAGCAGTTCTTC
abundance: once; v_gene: TRBV2; j_gene: TRBJ2-5; d_gene: TRBD1; CDR3aa: CASRRQGWETQYF; CDR3nt: TGTGCCAGCAGAAGACAGGGGTGGGAGACCCAGTACTTC
abundance: .; v_gene: TRBV28; j_gene: TRBJ2-7; d_gene: TRBD1; CDR3aa: CASSLSTGPLYEQYF; CDR3nt: TGTGCCAGCAGTTTATCGACAGGGCCCCTGTACGAGCAGTACTTC
abundance: .; v_gene: TRBV5-1; j_gene: TRBJ1-1; d_gene: .; CDR3aa: CASSLAGGPNTEAFF; CDR3nt: TGCGCCAGCAGCTTGGCCGGGGGCCCGAACACTGAAGCTTTCTTT
abundance: .; v_gene: TRBV6-1; j_gene: TRBJ1-4; d_gene: .; CDR3aa: CASSEQKLFF; CDR3nt: TGTGCCAGCAGTGAACAAAAACTGTTTTTT
abundance: .; v_gene: TRBV27; j_gene: TRBJ2-2; d_gene: TRBD2; CDR3aa: CASSRRTSGWPTGELFF; CDR3nt: TGTGCCAGCAGTCGACGGACTAGCGGGTGGCCCACCGGGGAGCTGTTTTTT
abundance: .; v_gene: TRBV7-2; j_gene: TRBJ1-1; d_gene: TRBD1; CDR3aa: CASIPTGGLWTEAFF; CDR3nt: TGTGCCAGCATACCGACAGGGGGCTTGTGGACTGAAGCTTTCTTT
abundance: .; v_gene: TRBV19; j_gene: TRBJ1-6; d_gene: .; CDR3aa: CASSMIGRPSPLHF; CDR3nt: TGTGCCAGTAGTATGATTGGGCGGCCCTCACCCCTCCACTTT
abundance: .; v_gene: TRBV7-2; j_gene: TRBJ2-3; d_gene: TRBD1; CDR3aa: CASSPGRGPDTQYF; CDR3nt: TGTGCCAGCAGCCCTGGTAGGGGGCCAGATACGCAGTATTTT
abundance: .; v_gene: TRBV6-6; j_gene: TRBJ1-1; d_gene: .; CDR3aa: CASTPPGGLRAEAFF; CDR3nt: TGTGCCAGCACCCCCCCGGGGGGGCTCAGGGCTGAAGCTTTCTTT
abundance: .; v_gene: TRBV7-3; j_gene: TRBJ1-2; d_gene: .; CDR3aa: CASSSLPILTNYGYTF; CDR3nt: TGTGCCAGCAGCTCGCTTCCAATCCTTACTAACTATGGCTACACCTTC
abundance: .; v_gene: TRBV19; j_gene: TRBJ2-2; d_gene: .; CDR3aa: CASSIFRAGELFF; CDR3nt: TGTGCCAGTAGTATATTCCGGGCCGGGGAGCTGTTTTTT
abundance: .; v_gene: TRBV19; j_gene: TRBJ1-2; d_gene: TRBD1; CDR3aa: CASSPFRDSFNYGYTF; CDR3nt: TGTGCCAGTAGTCCTTTCCGGGACAGTTTTAACTATGGCTACACCTTC
abundance: .; v_gene: TRBV29-1; j_gene: TRBJ1-1; d_gene: .; CDR3aa: CSVANWGETEAFF; CDR3nt: TGCAGCGTAGCCAATTGGGGGGAGACTGAAGCTTTCTTT
abundance: once; v_gene: TRBV19; j_gene: TRBJ2-7; d_gene: .; CDR3aa: CASSIGRVDEQYF; CDR3nt: TGTGCCAGTAGTATAGGCAGGGTGGACGAGCAGTACTTC
abundance: once; v_gene: TRBV7-2; j_gene: TRBJ1-5; d_gene: TRBD1; CDR3aa: CASSPGTGGGQPQHF; CDR3nt: TGTGCCAGCAGCCCTGGGACAGGGGGTGGTCAGCCCCAGCATTTT
abundance: .; v_gene: TRBV18; j_gene: TRBJ1-1; d_gene: .; CDR3aa: CASSPLGQAFF; CDR3nt: TGTGCCAGCTCACCCCTTGGTCAAGCTTTCTTT
abundance: .; v_gene: TRBV19; j_gene: TRBJ1-1; d_gene: TRBD1; CDR3aa: CASSIDLGTGGVRNTEAFF; CDR3nt: TGTGCCAGTAGTATAGATCTAGGGACAGGGGGCGTAAGGAACACTGAAGCTTTCTTT
abundance: .; v_gene: TRBV11-2; j_gene: TRBJ2-2; d_gene: .; CDR3aa: CASSFFSPGMSGELFF; CDR3nt: TGTGCCAGCAGCTTTTTTTCCCCGGGGATGAGCGGGGAGCTGTTTTTT
abundance: .; v_gene: TRBV6-4; j_gene: TRBJ2-1; d_gene: .; CDR3aa: CASSVGLSNNEQFF; CDR3nt: TGTGCCAGCAGTGTGGGGTTAAGCAACAATGAGCAGTTCTTC
abundance: .; v_gene: TRBV5-8; j_gene: TRBJ1-2; d_gene: TRBD1; CDR3aa: CASSLGTGGSYGYTF; CDR3nt: TGTGCCAGCAGCTTGGGGACAGGGGGATCCTATGGCTACACCTTC
abundance: .; v_gene: TRBV15; j_gene: TRBJ2-2; d_gene: .; CDR3aa: CATSRGGSRTGELFF; CDR3nt: TGTGCCACCAGCAGAGGGGGGAGTCGGACCGGGGAGCTGTTTTTT
abundance: .; v_gene: TRBV19; j_gene: TRBJ1-5; d_gene: .; CDR3aa: CASSIPSNQPQHF; CDR3nt: TGTGCCAGTAGTATTCCAAGCAATCAGCCCCAGCATTTT
abundance: .; v_gene: TRBV4-3; j_gene: TRBJ2-1; d_gene: TRBD2; CDR3aa: CASSPTPSGSNEQFF; CDR3nt: TGCGCCAGCAGCCCAACTCCTAGCGGGAGCAATGAGCAGTTCTTC
abundance: .; v_gene: TRBV9; j_gene: TRBJ2-2; d_gene: TRBD1; CDR3aa: CASSAMRTGRDTGELFF; CDR3nt: TGTGCCAGCAGCGCCATGCGGACAGGACGAGACACCGGGGAGCTGTTTTTT
abundance: .; v_gene: TRBV7-9; j_gene: TRBJ2-7; d_gene: TRBD2; CDR3aa: CASSPLGSGGANEQYF; CDR3nt: TGTGCCAGCAGCCCCCTTGGGAGCGGGGGGGCCAACGAGCAGTACTTC
abundance: .; v_gene: TRBV5-4; j_gene: TRBJ2-5; d_gene: .; CDR3aa: CASSLAGVETQYF; CDR3nt: TGTGCCAGCAGCTTGGCAGGGGTAGAGACCCAGTACTTC
abundance: .; v_gene: TRBV7-2; j_gene: TRBJ1-1; d_gene: .; CDR3aa: CASKRTLNTEAFF; CDR3nt: TGTGCCAGCAAGAGGACACTGAACACTGAAGCTTTCTTT
abundance: .; v_gene: TRBV9; j_gene: TRBJ2-3; d_gene: TRBD2; CDR3aa: CASKLSGGPWDTQYF; CDR3nt: TGTGCCAGCAAACTCAGCGGGGGGCCGTGGGATACGCAGTATTTT
abundance: .; v_gene: TRBV10-3; j_gene: TRBJ1-4; d_gene: .; CDR3aa: CAIGRETATNEKLFF; CDR3nt: TGTGCCATCGGGAGGGAGACAGCAACTAATGAAAAACTGTTTTTT
abundance: .; v_gene: TRBV7-2; j_gene: TRBJ2-2; d_gene: TRBD2; CDR3aa: CASSLGLAGGPIRTGELFF; CDR3nt: TGTGCCAGCAGCCTCGGACTAGCGGGAGGGCCTATACGAACCGGGGAGCTGTTTTTT
abundance: .; v_gene: TRBV6-5; j_gene: TRBJ1-1; d_gene: .; CDR3aa: CARGPVLVTEAFF; CDR3nt: TGTGCCAGAGGACCCGTGTTGGTCACTGAAGCTTTCTTT
abundance: few; v_gene: TRBV5-1; j_gene: TRBJ1-4; d_gene: .; CDR3aa: CASSLGANEKLFF; CDR3nt: TGCGCCAGCAGCTTGGGCGCAAATGAAAAACTGTTTTTT
abundance: .; v_gene: TRBV28; j_gene: TRBJ1-1; d_gene: .; CDR3aa: CASSLWVNTEAFF; CDR3nt: TGTGCCAGCAGTTTATGGGTCAACACTGAAGCTTTCTTT
abundance: .; v_gene: TRBV6-1; j_gene: TRBJ1-5; d_gene: TRBD1; CDR3aa: CASSERRDRDNQPQHF; CDR3nt: TGTGCCAGCAGTGAAAGGCGAGACAGGGATAATCAGCCCCAGCATTTT
abundance: .; v_gene: TRBV5-5; j_gene: TRBJ2-7; d_gene: .; CDR3aa: CASRHELGSYEQYF; CDR3nt: TGTGCCAGCAGGCACGAACTGGGCTCCTACGAGCAGTACTTC
abundance: few; v_gene: TRBV2; j_gene: TRBJ2-3; d_gene: TRBD2; CDR3aa: CASKGLSGGTDTQYF; CDR3nt: TGTGCCAGCAAGGGGTTGAGCGGGGGCACAGATACGCAGTATTTT
abundance: .; v_gene: TRBV28; j_gene: TRBJ2-7; d_gene: TRBD1; CDR3aa: CASSFGTGEGYEQYF; CDR3nt: TGTGCCAGCAGTTTTGGGACAGGGGAAGGCTACGAGCAGTACTTC
abundance: .; v_gene: TRBV19; j_gene: TRBJ1-5; d_gene: .; CDR3aa: CASEDRSRSNQPQHF; CDR3nt: TGTGCCAGTGAAGACAGATCACGGAGCAATCAGCCCCAGCATTTT
abundance: .; v_gene: TRBV9; j_gene: TRBJ2-1; d_gene: .; CDR3aa: CASSLTAPSPYNEQFF; CDR3nt: TGTGCCAGCAGCCTAACAGCCCCCTCGCCCTACAATGAGCAGTTCTTC
abundance: .; v_gene: TRBV7-9; j_gene: TRBJ1-4; d_gene: .; CDR3aa: CASSLLSQRVQEKLFF; CDR3nt: TGTGCCAGCAGCTTACTTTCCCAGAGGGTTCAGGAAAAACTGTTTTTT
abundance: .; v_gene: TRBV19; j_gene: TRBJ2-7; d_gene: TRBD2; CDR3aa: CASSRGRAGEYEQYF; CDR3nt: TGTGCCAGTAGCAGAGGGCGAGCGGGAGAATACGAGCAGTACTTC
abundance: .; v_gene: TRBV28; j_gene: TRBJ2-1; d_gene: TRBD2; CDR3aa: CASSLRTSGRNEQFF; CDR3nt: TGTGCCAGCAGTTTGAGGACTAGCGGCCGGAATGAGCAGTTCTTC
abundance: .; v_gene: TRBV5-1; j_gene: TRBJ1-2; d_gene: .; CDR3aa: CASSLGSAANYGYTF; CDR3nt: TGCGCCAGCAGCTTGGGGTCAGCAGCTAACTATGGCTACACCTTC
abundance: .; v_gene: TRBV19; j_gene: TRBJ2-7; d_gene: .; CDR3aa: CASSAYRDEQYF; CDR3nt: TGTGCCAGTAGTGCCTACAGGGACGAGCAGTACTTC
abundance: .; v_gene: TRBV4-1; j_gene: TRBJ2-2; d_gene: .; CDR3aa: CASSQERAPGELFF; CDR3nt: TGCGCCAGCAGCCAAGAAAGGGCCCCCGGGGAGCTGTTTTTT
abundance: .; v_gene: TRBV29-1; j_gene: TRBJ2-2; d_gene: .; CDR3aa: CSVDRVGGELFF; CDR3nt: TGCAGCGTTGACAGGGTGGGCGGGGAGCTGTTTTTT
abundance: .; v_gene: TRBV7-9; j_gene: TRBJ1-3; d_gene: TRBD1; CDR3aa: CASSIGQGGGNTIYF; CDR3nt: TGTGCCAGCAGCATCGGACAGGGGGGTGGAAACACCATATATTTT
abundance: .; v_gene: TRBV6-5; j_gene: TRBJ2-7; d_gene: .; CDR3aa: CASSGAGGLSYEQYF; CDR3nt: TGTGCCAGCAGTGGCGCAGGAGGACTCTCCTACGAGCAGTACTTC
abundance: .; v_gene: TRBV28; j_gene: TRBJ1-3; d_gene: .; CDR3aa: CASKVLGSGNTIYF; CDR3nt: TGTGCCAGCAAGGTACTGGGATCTGGAAACACCATATATTTT
abundance: .; v_gene: TRBV19; j_gene: TRBJ2-7; d_gene: TRBD2; CDR3aa: CASSINPAGGLPYEQYF; CDR3nt: TGTGCCAGTAGTATCAATCCAGCGGGGGGCCTACCCTACGAGCAGTACTTC
abundance: .; v_gene: TRBV5-1; j_gene: TRBJ2-5; d_gene: TRBD2; CDR3aa: CASSFLAGGAQETQYF; CDR3nt: TGCGCCAGCAGCTTTCTAGCGGGAGGGGCCCAAGAGACCCAGTACTTC
abundance: once; v_gene: TRBV6-5; j_gene: TRBJ1-5; d_gene: TRBD1; CDR3aa: CASSSRTGLQPQHF; CDR3nt: TGTGCCAGCAGTTCCCGGACAGGGCTTCAGCCCCAGCATTTT
abundance: .; v_gene: TRBV27; j_gene: TRBJ1-5; d_gene: .; CDR3aa: CASSASGTQNQPQHF; CDR3nt: TGTGCCAGCAGTGCCTCCGGGACTCAAAATCAGCCCCAGCATTTT
abundance: few; v_gene: TRBV7-6; j_gene: TRBJ2-1; d_gene: .; CDR3aa: CASSFQGSSYNEQFF; CDR3nt: TGTGCCAGCAGCTTTCAGGGAAGCTCCTACAATGAGCAGTTCTTC